This TCR beta chain was retrieved from a study of Ad26.COV2.S vaccination and SARS-CoV-2 variants. The wider study: The vaccine Ad26.COV2.S was put into the muscle once, or twice with 56 days between. Points from the study as a whole: Relative to placebo recipients, vaccine recipients exhibited elevated spike-specific TCR breadth.

CDR1 and CDR2 (germline): GTSNPN, SVGIG (reference sequence). The CDR3 has 13 residues. Trimming removed 3 bases at V and 0 bases at J, with 8 bases between. This clone is a singleton in its sample. The antigen is undetermined. Treatment of the sample: roughly 18 received Ad26.COV2.S at low or high dose, single or two shots; 5 received placebo; per-sample allocation not given. It was on day 63 after the first vaccine or placebo injection that samples were taken. The study used a vaccine consisting of an Ad26 vector that expressed Wuhan-strain SARS-CoV-2 spike. Clones were read by immunoSEQ multiplex PCR, and TCRdb kept only the in-frame ones, dropping some. The sample yields about 500,000 clones, around 89% seen once.

The input for sequencing was peripheral blood, taken in a trial of Ad26.COV2.S vaccine versus placebo. J is TRBJ1-2 and V is TRBV30; D is unresolved. The TCR sequence derives from a person between 18 and 59 years old who received the Ad26.COV2.S COVID-19 vaccine or a placebo. The CDR3 DNA reads as TGTGCCTGGAGCGGAACAGCTAACTATGGCTACACCTTC. Translated, it gives CAWSGTANYGYTF.